This TCR beta chain is from a study of blood T cells in healthy people across ages. Study-level background: Capture via template switching afforded approximately one barcoded beta molecule per two T cells.

Primed by a sample-barcoded 5' primer and a J-beta primer mix, a second PCR proceeded for 7 to 11 cycles. Each CDR3 protein gets one entry after TCRdb re-called the 5' RACE reads with MiXCR. This table has about 1,400,000 distinct CDR3 sequences, 42% appearing once. The germline CDR1 and CDR2 sequences are MDHEN and SYDVKM. The CDR3 spans 16 residues. V gave up 6 bases and J gave up 1 base, with 19 bases separating them. Ranging in age from roughly 6 to 90, the donors were healthy Caucasian individuals from Russia. V is TRBV28 and J is TRBJ2-7, with D unresolved. Material: blood. The TCR originated in a woman aged 18-30 years in good health. The DNA of the CDR3 is TGTGCCAGCAGCCCCGCCCCGGGTGGCGGTTCCTACGAGCAGTACTTC. Translation: CASSPAPGGGSYEQYF. Full variable domain (outside the CDR3, taken from reference TRBV28 and TRBJ2-7): DVKVTQSSRYLVKRTGEKVFLECVQDMDHENMFWYRQDPGLGLRLIYFSYDVKMKEKGDIPEGYSVSREKKERFSLILESASTNQTSMYLCASSPAPGGGSYEQYFGPGTRLTVT.